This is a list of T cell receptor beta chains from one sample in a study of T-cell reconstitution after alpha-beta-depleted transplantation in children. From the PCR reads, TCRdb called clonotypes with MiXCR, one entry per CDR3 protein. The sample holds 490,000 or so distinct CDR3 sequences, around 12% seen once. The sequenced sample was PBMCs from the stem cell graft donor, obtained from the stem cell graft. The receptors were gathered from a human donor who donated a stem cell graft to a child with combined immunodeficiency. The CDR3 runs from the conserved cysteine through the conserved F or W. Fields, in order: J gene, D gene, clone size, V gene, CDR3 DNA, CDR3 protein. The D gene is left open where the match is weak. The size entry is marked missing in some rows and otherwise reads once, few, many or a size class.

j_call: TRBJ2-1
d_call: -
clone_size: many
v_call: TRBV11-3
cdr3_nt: TGTGCCAGCAGCTCCCATGAGGGAAGCTCCTACAATGAGCAGTTCTTC
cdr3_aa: CASSSHEGSSYNEQFF

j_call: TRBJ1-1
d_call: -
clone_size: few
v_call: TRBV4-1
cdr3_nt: TGCGCCAGCAGCGATGACCAGGGGATGAACACTGAAGCTTTCTTT
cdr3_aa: CASSDDQGMNTEAFF

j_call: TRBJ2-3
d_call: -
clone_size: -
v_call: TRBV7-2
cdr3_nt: TGTGCCAGCAGCCTAGGGGCGACTACAGATACGCAGTATTTT
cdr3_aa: CASSLGATTDTQYF

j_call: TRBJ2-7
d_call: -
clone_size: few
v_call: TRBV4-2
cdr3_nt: TGTGCCAGCAGCCCCCGGGACGGATTCTACGAGCAGTACTTC
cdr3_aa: CASSPRDGFYEQYF

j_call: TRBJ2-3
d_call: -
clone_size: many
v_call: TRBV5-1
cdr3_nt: TGCGCCAGCAGTTTCGGCAGCCTCACAGATACGCAGTATTTT
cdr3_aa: CASSFGSLTDTQYF

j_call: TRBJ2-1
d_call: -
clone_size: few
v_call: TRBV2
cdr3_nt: TGTGCCAGCACCCCATCCTTCAATGAGCAGTTCTTC
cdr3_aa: CASTPSFNEQFF

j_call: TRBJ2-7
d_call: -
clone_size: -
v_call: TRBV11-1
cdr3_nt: TGTGCCAGCAGCTCCGTAGATTTCTACGAGCAGTACTTC
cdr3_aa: CASSSVDFYEQYF

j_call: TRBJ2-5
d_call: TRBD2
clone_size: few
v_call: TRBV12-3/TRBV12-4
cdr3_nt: TGTGCCAGCAACCGACGGGGGGATAGAGAGACCCAGTACTTC
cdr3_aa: CASNRRGDRETQYF

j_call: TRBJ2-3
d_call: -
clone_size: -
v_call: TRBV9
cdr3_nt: TGTGCCAGCAGCGTAGGTGTGGGAGCGGATCCAGATACGCAGTATTTT
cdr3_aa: CASSVGVGADPDTQYF

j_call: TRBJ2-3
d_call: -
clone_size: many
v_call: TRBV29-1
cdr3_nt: TGCAGCGTTGCCCTGGGACTTCACACAGATACGCAGTATTTT
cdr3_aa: CSVALGLHTDTQYF

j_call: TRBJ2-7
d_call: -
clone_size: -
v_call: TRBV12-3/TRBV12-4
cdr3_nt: TGTGCCAGCACCACAGGGTCACCCGTCTACGAGCAGTACTTC
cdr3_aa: CASTTGSPVYEQYF

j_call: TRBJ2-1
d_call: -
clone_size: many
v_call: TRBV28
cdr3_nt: TGTGCCAGCAGCTCGGATTGGGGGCACTCCTACAATGAGCAGTTCTTC
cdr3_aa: CASSSDWGHSYNEQFF

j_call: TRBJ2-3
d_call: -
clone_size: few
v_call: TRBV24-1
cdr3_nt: TGTGCCACCAGTGATTTGGGCAGCGGAACTAGCACAGATACGCAGTATTTT
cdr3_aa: CATSDLGSGTSTDTQYF

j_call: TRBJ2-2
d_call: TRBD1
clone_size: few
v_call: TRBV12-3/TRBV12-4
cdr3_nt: TGTGCCAGCAGTCGGACAGGGGGATGGGGCGGGGAGCTGTTTTTT
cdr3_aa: CASSRTGGWGGELFF

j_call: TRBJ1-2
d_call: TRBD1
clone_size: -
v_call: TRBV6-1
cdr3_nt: TGTGCCAGCACTGGCCTAACGACAGGGGTCTATGGCTACACCTTC
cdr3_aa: CASTGLTTGVYGYTF

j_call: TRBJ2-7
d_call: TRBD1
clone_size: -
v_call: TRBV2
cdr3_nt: TGTGCCAGCTGTCCCCGGACAGGGGGAATTCTTGGGGTTTACGAGCAGTACTTC
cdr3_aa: CASCPRTGGILGVYEQYF

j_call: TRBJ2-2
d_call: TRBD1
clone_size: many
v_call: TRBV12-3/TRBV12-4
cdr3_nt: TGTGCCAGCAGTAACAGGGGTGGGGAGCTGTTTTTT
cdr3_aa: CASSNRGGELFF

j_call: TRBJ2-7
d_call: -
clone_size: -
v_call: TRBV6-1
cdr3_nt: TGTGCCAGCAACCTCGGGACGGAGACTCACTACGAGCAGTACTTC
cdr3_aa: CASNLGTETHYEQYF

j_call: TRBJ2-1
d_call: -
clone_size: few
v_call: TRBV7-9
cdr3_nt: TGTGCCAGCAGCCTAAAGCCCGGGACGCGGATTGGCAATGAGCAGTTCTTC
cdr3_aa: CASSLKPGTRIGNEQFF

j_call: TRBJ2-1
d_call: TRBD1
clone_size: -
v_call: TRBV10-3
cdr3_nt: TGTGCCATCGAAGCGGACAGGGGATGGAATGAGCAGTTCTTC
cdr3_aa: CAIEADRGWNEQFF

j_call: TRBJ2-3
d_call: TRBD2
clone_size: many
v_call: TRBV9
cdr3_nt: TGTGCCAGCAGCGTTAGCGGGAGTGGGGGCACAGATACGCAGTATTTT
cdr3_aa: CASSVSGSGGTDTQYF

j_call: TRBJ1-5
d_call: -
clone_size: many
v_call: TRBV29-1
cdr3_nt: TGCAGCGTTGAATCGGGGTACAATCAGCCCCAGCATTTT
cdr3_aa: CSVESGYNQPQHF

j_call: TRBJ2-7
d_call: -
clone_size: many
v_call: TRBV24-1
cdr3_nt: TGTGCCACCAGTGATTTAAAATCAGGGGCCCGTCGGTACTTC
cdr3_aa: CATSDLKSGARRYF

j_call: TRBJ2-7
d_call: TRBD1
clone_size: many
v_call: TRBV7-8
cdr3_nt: TGTGCCAGCAGCTTAGTAGGGGTGACAGGGTTCACCTACTTC
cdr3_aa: CASSLVGVTGFTYF

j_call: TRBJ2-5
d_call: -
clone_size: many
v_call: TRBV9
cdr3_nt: TGTGCCAGCAGCGTAGCTGGGACCGGCCAAGAGACCCAGTACTTC
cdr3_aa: CASSVAGTGQETQYF

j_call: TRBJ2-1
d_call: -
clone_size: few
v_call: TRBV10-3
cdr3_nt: TGTGCCATCAGTGCCGGGACCAGTTGGAATGAGCAGTTCTTC
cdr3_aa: CAISAGTSWNEQFF

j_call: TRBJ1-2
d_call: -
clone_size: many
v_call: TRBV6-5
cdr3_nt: TGTGCCAGCAGTTACTCGAACGGCTATGGCTACACCTTC
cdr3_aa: CASSYSNGYGYTF

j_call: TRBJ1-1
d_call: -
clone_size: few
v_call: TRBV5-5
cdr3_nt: TGTGCCAGCAGCTTGGGGGCAGGGATCATGAACACTGAAGCTTTCTTT
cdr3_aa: CASSLGAGIMNTEAFF

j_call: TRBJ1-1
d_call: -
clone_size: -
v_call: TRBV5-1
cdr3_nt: TGCGCCAGCAGCTTGGGGGAACCGGCTGAAGCTTTCTTT
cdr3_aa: CASSLGEPAEAFF

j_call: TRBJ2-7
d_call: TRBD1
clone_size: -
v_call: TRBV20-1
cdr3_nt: TGCAGTGCTAACCGGGACAGCGACTTTTACGAGCAGTACTTC
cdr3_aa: CSANRDSDFYEQYF

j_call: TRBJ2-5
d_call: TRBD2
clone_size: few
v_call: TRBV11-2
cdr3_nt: TGTGCCAGCAGCAGGCGGACTAGCGGGAAAGAAGAGACCCAGTACTTC
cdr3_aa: CASSRRTSGKEETQYF

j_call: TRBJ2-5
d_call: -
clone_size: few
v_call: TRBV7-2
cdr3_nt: TGTGCCAGCAGCCCTCAGACAGAACCAGGAGAGACCCAGTACTTC
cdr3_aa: CASSPQTEPGETQYF

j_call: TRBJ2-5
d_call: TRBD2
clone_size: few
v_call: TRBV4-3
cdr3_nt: TGCGCCAGCAGCCAAGATGTGTTAGCGGGAAGCCAAGAGACCCAGTACTTC
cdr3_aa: CASSQDVLAGSQETQYF

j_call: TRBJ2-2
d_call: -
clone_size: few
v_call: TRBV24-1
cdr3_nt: TGTGCCACAACCGGGACCCTAAACACCGGGGAGCTGTTTTTT
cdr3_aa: CATTGTLNTGELFF

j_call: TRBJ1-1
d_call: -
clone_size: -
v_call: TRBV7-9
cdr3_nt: TGTGCCAGCAGCTTATGGTCAGGGAACACTGAAGCTTTCTTT
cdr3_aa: CASSLWSGNTEAFF

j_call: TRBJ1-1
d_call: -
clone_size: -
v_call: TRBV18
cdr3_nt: TGTGCCAGCTCACCCTCAGTGAACACTGAAGCTTTCTTT
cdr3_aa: CASSPSVNTEAFF

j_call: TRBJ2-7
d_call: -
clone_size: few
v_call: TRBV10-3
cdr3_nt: TGTGCCATCAGTGAAGGAGGGTTGCGCGAGCAGTACTTC
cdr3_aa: CAISEGGLREQYF

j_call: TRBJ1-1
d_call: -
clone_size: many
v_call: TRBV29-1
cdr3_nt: TGCAGCGTTGAAGGGGAATGGAACACTGAAGCTTTCTTT
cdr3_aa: CSVEGEWNTEAFF

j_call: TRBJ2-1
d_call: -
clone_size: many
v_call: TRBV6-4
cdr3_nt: TGTGCCAGCAGTGACAACTCCTACAATGAGCAGTTCTTC
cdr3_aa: CASSDNSYNEQFF

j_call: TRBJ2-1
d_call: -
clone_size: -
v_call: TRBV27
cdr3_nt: TGTGCCAGCAGTTTTGGGACTGAGCAGTTCTTC
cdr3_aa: CASSFGTEQFF

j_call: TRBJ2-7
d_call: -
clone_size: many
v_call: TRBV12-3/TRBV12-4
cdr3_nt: TGTGCCAGCAGCCCCCTCTCGGGGAGTGCGTACGAGCAGTACTTC
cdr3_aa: CASSPLSGSAYEQYF

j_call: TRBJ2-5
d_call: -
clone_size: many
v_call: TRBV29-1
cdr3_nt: TGCAGCGTTGGAGGGGGGATCGGGGAGACCCAGTACTTC
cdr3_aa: CSVGGGIGETQYF

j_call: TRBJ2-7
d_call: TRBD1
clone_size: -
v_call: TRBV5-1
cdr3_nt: TGCGCCAGCAGCTTAGGGACAGACTCCTTTTACGAGCAGTACTTC
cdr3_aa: CASSLGTDSFYEQYF

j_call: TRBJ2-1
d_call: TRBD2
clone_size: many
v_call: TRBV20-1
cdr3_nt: TGCAGTGCTAGAGTTTTAGTAGCGGGGAGCTACAATGAGCAGTTCTTC
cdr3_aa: CSARVLVAGSYNEQFF

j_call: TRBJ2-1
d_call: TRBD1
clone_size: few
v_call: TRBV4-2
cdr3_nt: TGTGCCAGCAGCCTGCAGGGACAGGGGGCGATCGGGCCTTACAATGAGCAGTTCTTC
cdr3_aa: CASSLQGQGAIGPYNEQFF

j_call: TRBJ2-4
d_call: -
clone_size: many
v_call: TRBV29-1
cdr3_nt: TGCAGCGTTGACCCGTCAGGGAGGAACATTCAGTACTTC
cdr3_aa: CSVDPSGRNIQYF

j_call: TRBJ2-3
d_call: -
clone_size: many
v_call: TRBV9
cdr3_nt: TGTGCCAGCAGCCCACGGACGTACACAGATACGCAGTATTTT
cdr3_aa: CASSPRTYTDTQYF

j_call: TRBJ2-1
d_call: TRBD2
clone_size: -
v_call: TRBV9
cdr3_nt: TGTGCCAGCAGCGTAGAGTCTGTAGCGGGATACAATGAGCAGTTCTTC
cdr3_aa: CASSVESVAGYNEQFF

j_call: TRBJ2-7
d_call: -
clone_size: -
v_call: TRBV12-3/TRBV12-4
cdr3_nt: TGTGCCAGCAGTGAGGTCGGAGACTACGAGCAGTACTTC
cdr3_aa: CASSEVGDYEQYF

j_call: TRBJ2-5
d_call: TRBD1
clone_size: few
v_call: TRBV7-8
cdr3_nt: TGTGCCAGCAGCTTAGCGACAGGGGCCGAGACCCAGTACTTC
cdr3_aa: CASSLATGAETQYF

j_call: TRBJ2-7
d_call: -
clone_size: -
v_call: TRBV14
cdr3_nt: TGTGCCAGCAGCCCAGTGATGGTAGCCGAGCAGTACTTC
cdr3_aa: CASSPVMVAEQYF

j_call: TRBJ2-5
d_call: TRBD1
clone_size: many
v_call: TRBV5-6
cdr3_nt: TGTGCCAGCAGCGACACTATGACAGGGAGCGAGACCCAGTACTTC
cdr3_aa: CASSDTMTGSETQYF

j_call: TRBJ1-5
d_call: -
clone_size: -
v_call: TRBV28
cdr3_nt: TGTGCCAGCAGTTCTCCTCCGGACACCTCTCAGCCCCAGCATTTT
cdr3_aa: CASSSPPDTSQPQHF

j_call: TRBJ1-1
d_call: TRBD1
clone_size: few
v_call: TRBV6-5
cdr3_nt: TGTGCCAGCAGTCGCCACAGGGGTGAAGCTTTCTTT
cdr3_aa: CASSRHRGEAFF